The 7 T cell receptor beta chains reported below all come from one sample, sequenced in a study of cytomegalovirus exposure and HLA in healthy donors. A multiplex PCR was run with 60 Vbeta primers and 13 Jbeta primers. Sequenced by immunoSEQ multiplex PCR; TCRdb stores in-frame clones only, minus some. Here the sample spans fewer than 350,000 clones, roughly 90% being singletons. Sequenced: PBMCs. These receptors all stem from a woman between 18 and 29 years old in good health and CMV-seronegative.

This chain's CDR3 is CASSLNRGSGETQYF. The CDR3 DNA reads TGTGCCAGCAGCTTAAACAGGGGGTCAGGGGAGACCCAGTACTTC. This chain links TRBV7-3 with TRBJ2-5; TRBD1 aligns across 8 bases. This CDR3 region has 15 residues. Losses at the gene ends were 1 base for V and 5 bases for J; bases not matched to a gene: 6. Germline CDR1 and CDR2: SGHTA and FQGTGA.

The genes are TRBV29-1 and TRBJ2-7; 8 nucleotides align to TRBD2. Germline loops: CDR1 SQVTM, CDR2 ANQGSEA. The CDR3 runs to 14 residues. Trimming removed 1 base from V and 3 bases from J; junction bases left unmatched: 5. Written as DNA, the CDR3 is TGCAGCGTTGAAGTTAGCGGGACTCTCTACGAGCAGTACTTC. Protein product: CSVEVSGTLYEQYF.

The CDR3 DNA reads TGCAGCGTTGGGGGCACCGGGACAGGAGCCTACGAGCAGTACTTC. Its protein is CSVGGTGTGAYEQYF. The rearrangement joins TRBV29-1 to TRBJ2-7, with 8 positions matching TRBD1. Looked up from germline, CDR1 is SQVTM and CDR2 is ANQGSEA. V lost 4 bases and J lost 2; bases outside the gene matches: 10. The CDR3 loop spans 15 amino acids.

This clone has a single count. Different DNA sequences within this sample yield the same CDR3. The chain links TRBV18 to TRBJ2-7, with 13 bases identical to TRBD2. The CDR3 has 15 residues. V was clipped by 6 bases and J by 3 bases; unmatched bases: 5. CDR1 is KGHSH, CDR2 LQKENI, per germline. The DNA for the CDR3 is TGTGCCAGCTCCCCAGGACTAGCGGGGGACTACGAGCAGTACTTC. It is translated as CASSPGLAGDYEQYF.

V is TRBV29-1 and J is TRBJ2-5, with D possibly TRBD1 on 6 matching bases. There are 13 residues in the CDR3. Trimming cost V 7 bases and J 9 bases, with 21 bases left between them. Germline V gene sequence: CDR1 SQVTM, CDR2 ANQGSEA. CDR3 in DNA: TGCAGCGACGACACCGGACGTGCAGGGGCCCAGTACTTC. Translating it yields CSDDTGRAGAQYF.

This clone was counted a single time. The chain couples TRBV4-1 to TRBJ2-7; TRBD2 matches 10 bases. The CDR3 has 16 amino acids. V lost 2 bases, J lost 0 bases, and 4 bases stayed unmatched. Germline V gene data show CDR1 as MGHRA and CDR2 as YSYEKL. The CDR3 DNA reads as TGCGCCAGCAGCCAACATAGCGGGGGGAGCTCCTACGAGCAGTACTTC. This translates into CASSQHSGGSSYEQYF.

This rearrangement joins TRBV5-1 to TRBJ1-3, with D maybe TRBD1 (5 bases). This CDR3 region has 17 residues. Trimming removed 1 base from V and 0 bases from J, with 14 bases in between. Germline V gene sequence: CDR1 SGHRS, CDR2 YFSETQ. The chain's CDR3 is CASSLNGGYSSGNTIYF. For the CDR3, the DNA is TGCGCCAGCAGCTTGAACGGGGGTTATTCCTCTGGAAACACCATATATTTT. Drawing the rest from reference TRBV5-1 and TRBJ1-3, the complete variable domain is KAGVTQTPRYLIKTRGQQVTLSCSPISGHRSVSWYQQTPGQGLQFLFEYFSETQRNKGNFPGRFSGRQFSNSRSEMNVSTLELGDSALYLCASSLNGGYSSGNTIYFGEGSWLTVV.